This T cell receptor (beta chain) was captured in a study of blood T cell repertoires in COVID-19. Study-wide context: Spain, Italy and the United States supplied samples that represented acute and convalescent COVID-19. Sources were T cells, B-cell-depleted T cells, or PBMCs; the material itself was cDNA or gDNA.

From germline, CDR1 is MNHEY and CDR2 SVGAGI. The CDR3 is 15 amino acids. With 7 bases removed from V and 0 bases from J, the gap between germline ends came to 10 bases. Individuals drawn from approximately 22 US areas were about 18 to 95 years old. Methods used by the authors: The authors estimated nucleated cell counts from reference gene primer amplification. Profiling relied on immunoSEQ multiplex PCR, and the TCRdb table lists in-frame clones only, not all of them. The V and J calls and the clone size are those of that table, but D and trimming were determined from the DNA. Among approximately 300,000 clones listed, roughly 86% were seen once.

The sequence was obtained from a woman between 18 and 30 years old who had recovered from COVID-19. Sequencing was performed on PBMCs or T cells enriched from blood (not recorded which). The rearrangement uses TRBV6-5 and TRBJ1-6, with D tentatively TRBD1 (6 bases). CDR3 DNA: TGTGCCAGCAAGATACAGGGCTCCTATAATTCACCCCTCCACTTT. Its protein product is CASKIQGSYNSPLHF.